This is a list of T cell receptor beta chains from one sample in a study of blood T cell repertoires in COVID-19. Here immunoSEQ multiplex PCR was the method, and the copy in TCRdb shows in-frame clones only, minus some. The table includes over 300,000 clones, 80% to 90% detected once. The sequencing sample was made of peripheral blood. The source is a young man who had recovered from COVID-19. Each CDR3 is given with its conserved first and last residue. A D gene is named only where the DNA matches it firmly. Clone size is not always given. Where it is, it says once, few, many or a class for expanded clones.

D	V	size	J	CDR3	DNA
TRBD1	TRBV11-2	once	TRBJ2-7	CASSLGRRDRETYEQYF	TGTGCCAGCAGCTTAGGTCGCCGGGACAGGGAGACCTACGAGCAGTACTTC
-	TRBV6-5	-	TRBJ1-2	CASSNSQGYGYTF	TGTGCCAGCAGTAACTCCCAGGGTTACGGCTACACCTTC
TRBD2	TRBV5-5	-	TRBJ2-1	CASSRRGREGPDEQFF	TGTGCCAGCAGCCGTCGTGGGAGGGAGGGCCCAGATGAGCAGTTCTTC
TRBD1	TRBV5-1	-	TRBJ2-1	CASSFRQGSRNEQFF	TGCGCCAGCAGCTTTCGACAGGGCTCACGCAATGAGCAGTTCTTC
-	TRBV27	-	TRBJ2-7	CASSLSRDYEQYF	TGTGCCAGCAGTTTATCCCGGGACTACGAGCAGTACTTC
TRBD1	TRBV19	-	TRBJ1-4	CASRSDRRNEKLFF	TGTGCCAGTAGATCGGACAGGAGGAATGAAAAACTGTTTTTT
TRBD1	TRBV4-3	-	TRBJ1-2	CASSQVAPDRVHGYTF	TGCGCCAGCAGCCAAGTCGCCCCGGACAGGGTTCATGGCTACACCTTC
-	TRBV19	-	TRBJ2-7	CASSIGGSAYEQYF	TGTGCCAGTAGTATAGGGGGCAGTGCCTACGAGCAGTACTTC
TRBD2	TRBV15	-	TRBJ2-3	CATSSRLGSGGLNTDTQYF	TGTGCCACCAGCAGTCGTTTGGGTAGCGGGGGACTAAACACAGATACGCAGTATTTT
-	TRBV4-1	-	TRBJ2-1	CASSQDNNEQFF	TGCGCCAGCAGCCAAGATAACAATGAGCAGTTCTTC
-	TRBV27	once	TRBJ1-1	CASSLSSGQEAFF	TGTGCCAGCAGTTTATCGTCCGGACAGGAAGCTTTCTTT
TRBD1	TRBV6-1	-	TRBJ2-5	CASSERDRGQETQYF	TGTGCCAGCAGTGAGAGGGACAGGGGACAAGAGACCCAGTACTTC
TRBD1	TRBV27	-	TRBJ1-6	CASSPRQGYNSPLHF	TGTGCCAGCAGTCCGAGACAGGGCTATAATTCACCCCTCCACTTT
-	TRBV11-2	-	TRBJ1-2	CASSLHSGLPNYGYTF	TGTGCCAGCAGCTTACATTCGGGATTGCCCAACTATGGCTACACCTTC
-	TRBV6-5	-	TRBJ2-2	CASRTGLNTGELFF	TGTGCCAGCCGTACAGGGTTAAACACCGGGGAGCTGTTTTTT
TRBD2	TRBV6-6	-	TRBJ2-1	CASSYPGTSGDLEQFF	TGTGCCAGCAGTTACCCCGGGACTAGCGGGGATCTTGAGCAGTTCTTC
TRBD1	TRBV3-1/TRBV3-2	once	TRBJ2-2	CASSYPGQGAPGELFF	TGTGCCAGCAGCTACCCAGGACAGGGGGCCCCCGGGGAGCTGTTTTTT
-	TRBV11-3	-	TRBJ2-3	CASSPSGQRSTDTQYF	TGTGCCAGCAGCCCGTCTGGACAGCGGAGCACAGATACGCAGTATTTT
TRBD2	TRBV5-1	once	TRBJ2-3	CASSLVAGVIDTQYF	TGCGCCAGCAGCTTGGTAGCGGGAGTTATAGATACGCAGTATTTT
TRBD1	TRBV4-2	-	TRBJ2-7	CASSHREGTDSYEQYF	TGTGCCAGCAGCCACCGAGAGGGGACAGACTCCTACGAGCAGTACTTC
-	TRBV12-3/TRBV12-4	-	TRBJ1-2	CASSLQGTGYTF	TGTGCCAGCAGTTTACAGGGGACTGGCTACACCTTC
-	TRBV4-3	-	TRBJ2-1	CASSQDGGGRYNEQFF	TGCGCCAGCAGCCAAGATGGGGGGGGCCGGTACAATGAGCAGTTCTTC
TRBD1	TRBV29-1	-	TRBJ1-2	CSVEDVQYQGAYTF	TGCAGCGTTGAAGACGTGCAATATCAGGGGGCTTACACCTTC
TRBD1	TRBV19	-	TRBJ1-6	CASSIGQGNSPLHF	TGTGCCAGTAGTATTGGACAGGGAAATTCACCCCTCCACTTT
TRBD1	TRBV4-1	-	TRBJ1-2	CASSQEPTGLVRCTF	TGCGCCAGCAGCCAAGAACCGACAGGGTTGGTAAGGTGCACCTTC
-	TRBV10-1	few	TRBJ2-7	CASSESERLYF	TGCGCCAGCAGTGAGTCTGAGCGGCTGTACTTC
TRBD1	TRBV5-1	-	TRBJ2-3	CASKGQGQVSDTQYF	TGCGCCAGCAAAGGACAGGGACAGGTCTCGGATACGCAGTATTTT
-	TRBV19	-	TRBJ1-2	CASSIVGLANYGYTF	TGTGCCAGTAGTATAGTTGGACTGGCTAACTATGGCTACACCTTC
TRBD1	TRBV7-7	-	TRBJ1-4	CASSPGTVGEKLFF	TGTGCTAGCAGCCCCGGGACAGTGGGTGAAAAACTGTTTTTT
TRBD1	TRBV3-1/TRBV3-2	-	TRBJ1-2	CASRRQGQGYGYTF	TGTGCCAGCAGGCGCCAGGGACAGGGTTATGGCTACACCTTC
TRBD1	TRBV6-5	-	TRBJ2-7	CASTRGTGNHEQYF	TGTGCCAGCACCCGCGGGACAGGGAACCACGAGCAGTACTTC
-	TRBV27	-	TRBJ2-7	CASSLARGDYEQYF	TGTGCCAGCAGTTTAGCCAGGGGAGATTACGAGCAGTACTTC
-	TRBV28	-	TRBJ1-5	CASSLAFASNQPQHF	TGTGCCAGCAGTTTAGCGTTCGCAAGCAATCAGCCCCAGCATTTT
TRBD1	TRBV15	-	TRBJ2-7	CATSSNRGVYEQYF	TGTGCCACCAGCAGCAACAGGGGTGTCTACGAGCAGTACTTC
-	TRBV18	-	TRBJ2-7	CASSPPGRASSYEQYF	TGTGCCAGCTCACCACCGGGCAGGGCCAGCTCCTACGAGCAGTACTTC
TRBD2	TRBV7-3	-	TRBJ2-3	CASSLLGGGSTDTQYF	TGTGCCAGCAGCTTACTGGGCGGGGGAAGCACAGATACGCAGTATTTT
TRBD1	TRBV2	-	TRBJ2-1	CASSEEGTGWDEQFF	TGTGCCAGCAGTGAGGAAGGGACAGGGTGGGATGAGCAGTTCTTC
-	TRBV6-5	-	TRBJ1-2	CASSYNSGSYGYTF	TGTGCCAGCAGTTACAACTCAGGGTCGTATGGCTACACCTTC
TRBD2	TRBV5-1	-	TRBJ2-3	CASSLEGGSGTDTQYF	TGCGCCAGCAGCTTGGAGGGCGGGAGTGGCACAGATACGCAGTATTTT
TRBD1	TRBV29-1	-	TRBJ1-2	CSVGGGTGSYTF	TGCAGCGTTGGAGGTGGGACAGGGAGCTACACCTTC
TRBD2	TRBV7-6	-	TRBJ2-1	CASSLLVAGPYNEQFF	TGTGCCAGCAGCTTATTGGTAGCGGGGCCATACAATGAGCAGTTCTTC
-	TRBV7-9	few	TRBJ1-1	CASSPNPGLNTEAFF	TGTGCCAGCAGCCCAAATCCGGGGTTGAACACTGAAGCTTTCTTT
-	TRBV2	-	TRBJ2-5	CASSVLQYQETQYF	TGTGCCAGCAGTGTCTTGCAGTACCAAGAGACCCAGTACTTC
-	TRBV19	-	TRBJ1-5	CASTHGGGSNQPQHF	TGTGCCAGTACCCATGGCGGAGGGTCCAATCAGCCCCAGCATTTT
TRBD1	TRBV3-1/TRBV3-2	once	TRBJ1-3	CASSPRQGAGNTIYF	TGTGCCAGCAGCCCCAGACAGGGGGCTGGAAACACCATATATTTT
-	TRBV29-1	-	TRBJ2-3	CSVQQSDTQYF	TGCAGCGTTCAACAGTCAGATACGCAGTATTTT
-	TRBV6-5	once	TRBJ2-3	CASSYSSSTDTQYF	TGTGCCAGCAGTTACTCCTCTAGCACAGATACGCAGTATTTT
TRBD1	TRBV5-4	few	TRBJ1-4	CASSGGTGIEKLFF	TGTGCCAGCAGCGGCGGGACAGGGATAGAAAAACTGTTTTTT
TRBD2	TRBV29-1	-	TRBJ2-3	CSVDYLAGVGTDTQYF	TGCAGCGTTGATTATCTAGCGGGAGTTGGCACAGATACGCAGTATTTT
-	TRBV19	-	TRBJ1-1	CASSERRRDTEAFF	TGTGCCAGTAGTGAACGGAGACGGGACACTGAAGCTTTCTTT